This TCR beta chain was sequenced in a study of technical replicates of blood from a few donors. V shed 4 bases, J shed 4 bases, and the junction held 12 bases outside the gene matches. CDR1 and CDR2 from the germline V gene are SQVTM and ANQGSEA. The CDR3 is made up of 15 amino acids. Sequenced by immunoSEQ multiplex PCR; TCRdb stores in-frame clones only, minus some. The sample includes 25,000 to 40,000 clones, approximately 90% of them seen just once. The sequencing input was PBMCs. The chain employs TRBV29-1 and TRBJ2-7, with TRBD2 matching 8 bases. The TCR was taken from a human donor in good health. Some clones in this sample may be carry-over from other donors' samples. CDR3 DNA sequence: TGCAGCGTTGGAGCAAGGCGGGGGGCCCTTTACGAGCAGTACTTC. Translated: CSVGARRGALYEQYF.